Here is one T cell receptor (beta chain) with its context. Using a J-beta primer mix together with a sample-barcoded 5' primer, a second PCR was run for about 7 to 12 cycles. TCRdb redid the calling of the 5' RACE reads with MiXCR, one entry per CDR3 protein. This table has hundreds of thousands of distinct CDR3 sequences, roughly 43% appearing once. This sample was included in a study of blood T cells in healthy people across ages. This CDR3 region has 15 residues. V lost 10 bases and J lost 11; bases outside the gene matches: 19. The germline V gene has CDR1 SGHTA and CDR2 FQGTGA. This rearrangement joins TRBV7-3 to TRBJ2-5; TRBD2 matches 10 bases. This TCR derives from a man older than 75 in good health. The sample comprised blood. The CDR3 region has the DNA TGTGCCAACACCGATAGCGGGAGGCGTTACAATGAGCAGTACTTC. It specifies CANTDSGRRYNEQYF.